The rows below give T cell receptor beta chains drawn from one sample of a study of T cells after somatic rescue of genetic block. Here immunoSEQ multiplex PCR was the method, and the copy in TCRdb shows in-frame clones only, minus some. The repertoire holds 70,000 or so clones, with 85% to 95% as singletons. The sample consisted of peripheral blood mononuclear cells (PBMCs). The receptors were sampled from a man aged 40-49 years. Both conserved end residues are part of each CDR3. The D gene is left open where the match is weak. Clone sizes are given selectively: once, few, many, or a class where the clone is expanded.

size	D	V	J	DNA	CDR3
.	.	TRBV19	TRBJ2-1	TGTGCCAGTAGTCCGACACTCTACAATGAGCAGTTCTTC	CASSPTLYNEQFF
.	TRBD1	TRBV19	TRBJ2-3	TGTGCCAGTAGCCGGGACAGGGCTACAGATACGCAGTATTTT	CASSRDRATDTQYF
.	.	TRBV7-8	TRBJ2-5	TGTGCCAGCAGCTCTCTCGGGTGGGAGACCCAGTACTTC	CASSSLGWETQYF
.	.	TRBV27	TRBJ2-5	TGTGCCAGCACCCCGGACTACTCCCTTCGGGAGACCCAGTACTTC	CASTPDYSLRETQYF
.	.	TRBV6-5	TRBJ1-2	TGTGCCAGCAGTTTCCTCAAAGGCTATGGCTACACCTTC	CASSFLKGYGYTF
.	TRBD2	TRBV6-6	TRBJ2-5	TGTGCCAGCAGTCCTAGCGGGAGGGAGACCCAGTACTTC	CASSPSGRETQYF
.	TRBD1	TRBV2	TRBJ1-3	TGTGCCAGCAGTGGACAGGGTTTAGACACCATATATTTT	CASSGQGLDTIYF
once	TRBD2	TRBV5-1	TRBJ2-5	TGCGCCAGCAGCTTGGCGTTAGCGGGAGCCCCGGGGGAGACCCAGTACTTC	CASSLALAGAPGETQYF
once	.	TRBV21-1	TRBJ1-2	TGTGCCAGCTTCGACAGGGAGATCAGGGAGGTGGTATCTAACTATGGCTACACCTTC	CASFDREIREVVSNYGYTF
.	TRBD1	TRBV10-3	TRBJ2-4	TGTGCCATCAGGAGTGGGACAGGGCTAGCCAAAAACATTCAGTACTTC	CAIRSGTGLAKNIQYF
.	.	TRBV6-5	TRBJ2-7	TGTGCCAGCAGTTCACTAGAATCCGGATGGTACTTC	CASSSLESGWYF
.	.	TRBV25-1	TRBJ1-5	TGTGCCAGCAGTCTAGGGGTAAATCAGCCCCAGCATTTT	CASSLGVNQPQHF
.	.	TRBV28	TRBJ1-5	TGTGCCAGCAGTTTGGGACCAATTTATAGCAATCAGCCCCAGCATTTT	CASSLGPIYSNQPQHF
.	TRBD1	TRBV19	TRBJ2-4	TGTGCCAGTAGCACAGACAGGGTCACCAAAAACATTCAGTACTTC	CASSTDRVTKNIQYF
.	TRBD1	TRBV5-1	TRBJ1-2	TGCGCCAGCAGCGAACGGACAGGGGGCGACGATGGCTACACCTTC	CASSERTGGDDGYTF
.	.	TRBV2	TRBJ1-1	TGTGCCAGCAGTTTGGGTGAGAACACTGAAGCTTTCTTT	CASSLGENTEAFF
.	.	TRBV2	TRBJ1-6	TGTGCCAGCAGTACCCGGACGGGCAATTCACCCCTCCACTTT	CASSTRTGNSPLHF
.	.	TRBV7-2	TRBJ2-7	TGTGCCAGCAGCCAGGGGTTTAGGTCCTACGAGCAGTACTTC	CASSQGFRSYEQYF
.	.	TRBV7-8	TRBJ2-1	TGTGCCAGCAGCTTAATGAGGTGGGAGGCATGGAATGAGCAGTTCTTC	CASSLMRWEAWNEQFF
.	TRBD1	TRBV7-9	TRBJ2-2	TGTGCCAGCAGCCCCTCGGGGACAGGGTTGAACACCGGGGAGCTGTTTTTT	CASSPSGTGLNTGELFF
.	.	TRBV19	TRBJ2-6	TGTGCCAGTAGTAAGGCTCAGGGATCTGGGGCCAACGTCCTGACTTTC	CASSKAQGSGANVLTF
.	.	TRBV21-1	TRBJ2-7	TGTGCCAGCAGCACGGATGACGTCCACTCCTACGAGCAGTACTTC	CASSTDDVHSYEQYF
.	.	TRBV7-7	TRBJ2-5	TGTGCCAGCAGCTTAGGCCAAGGGATACCACCAGAGACCCAGTACTTC	CASSLGQGIPPETQYF
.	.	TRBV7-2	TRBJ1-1	TGTGCCAGCAGCTTAGCCGTCGGAGTGAGGACTGAAGCTTTCTTT	CASSLAVGVRTEAFF
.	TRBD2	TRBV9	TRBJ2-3	TGTGCCAGCAGCGCCCGACTAGCGGGAGGCCCGGATACGCAGTATTTT	CASSARLAGGPDTQYF
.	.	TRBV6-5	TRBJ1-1	TGTGCCAGCAGCCGAGGGGGGCCGGGCGCTGAAGCTTTCTTT	CASSRGGPGAEAFF
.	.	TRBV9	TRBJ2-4	TGTGCCAGCAGCGGGCCGGGGGACCTAGCCAAAAACATTCAGTACTTC	CASSGPGDLAKNIQYF